This record concerns one TCR beta chain sequence. What antigen it recognizes has not been identified. No base qualities exist here, and no much larger clone lies one base off it. Each collaborating institution followed its own protocols to collect whole blood in K2EDTA tubes. For TCRbeta analysis, collaborator samples were shipped as frozen whole blood, as isolated PBMCs, or as DNA extracted from either sample type. Per the germline V gene, SNHLY is the CDR1 and FYNNEI is the CDR2. Germline trimming amounts to 2 bases on V and 4 bases on J, with 9 as the count of junction bases outside the gene matches. The CDR3 spans 16 residues, from the cysteine through the phenylalanine. The kept DNA is CDR3 alone, 48 bases in frame from the first base. The data were taken from a study of blood T cell repertoires in COVID-19 (dated by TCRdb to 2018 to 2020). For the study in its entirety: Samples covering the acute and convalescent phases of COVID-19 were provided by collaborators in the United States, Italy and Spain. The prospective study material was composed of cDNA or gDNA derived from T cells, B-cell-depleted T cells, or PBMCs. The dataset comprised deeply sampled blood TCRbeta repertoires from subjects exposed to, actively infected with, or recovered from COVID-19. The repertoires were released in a freely available public database intended as a resource for research on the immune response to SARS-CoV-2. The samples were drawn from the first 160 participants of the ongoing ImmuneRACE study and from over a thousand subjects provided by 6 global collaborators. Nearly every sample came with metadata listing a de-identified subject ID, COVID-19 status, age in years and sex. HLA class I and class II types, where available, came from metadata supplied by the sample provider rather than from assay-based typing. Results and caveats for the whole study, not just this receptor: How much clinical and demographic metadata was included differed by source and by participant, and the metadata was provided uncurated.

The immunoSEQ Assay, a bias-controlled multiplex PCR, was used to amplify TCRbeta CDR3 regions from genomic DNA. The original pipeline was this. The number of nucleated cells in each sample was estimated by amplification of reference gene primers within the assay. To quantify the absolute abundance of each unique TCRbeta CDR3 rearrangement, sequence reads were collapsed and filtered. For each sample, productive Simpson clonality was calculated as the square root of Simpson's diversity index over productive rearrangements. The clones in this table, taken by TCRdb from immuneACCESS, are in-frame only. Not every clone is retained; where verified, under half of the shortfall comes from an unresolved V gene, and the cause of the rest is unknown. The V and J calls and clone size are taken from that table; D and trimming were inferred from the DNA. Present in this sample are approximately 210,000 clones, under 90% of which were seen just once. 3% to 4.5% of the sample is taken by the ten largest.

The V gene is TRBV2 and the J gene is TRBJ1-2; 8 central nucleotides agree with TRBD1. This TCR was recovered from a woman at least 80 years old with acute or convalescent COVID-19. The sample comprised peripheral blood. The nucleotides read TGTGCCAGCAGTGAACCCGGACAGGGCCCAACCTATGGCTACACCTTC. Its amino acids are CASSEPGQGPTYGYTF.